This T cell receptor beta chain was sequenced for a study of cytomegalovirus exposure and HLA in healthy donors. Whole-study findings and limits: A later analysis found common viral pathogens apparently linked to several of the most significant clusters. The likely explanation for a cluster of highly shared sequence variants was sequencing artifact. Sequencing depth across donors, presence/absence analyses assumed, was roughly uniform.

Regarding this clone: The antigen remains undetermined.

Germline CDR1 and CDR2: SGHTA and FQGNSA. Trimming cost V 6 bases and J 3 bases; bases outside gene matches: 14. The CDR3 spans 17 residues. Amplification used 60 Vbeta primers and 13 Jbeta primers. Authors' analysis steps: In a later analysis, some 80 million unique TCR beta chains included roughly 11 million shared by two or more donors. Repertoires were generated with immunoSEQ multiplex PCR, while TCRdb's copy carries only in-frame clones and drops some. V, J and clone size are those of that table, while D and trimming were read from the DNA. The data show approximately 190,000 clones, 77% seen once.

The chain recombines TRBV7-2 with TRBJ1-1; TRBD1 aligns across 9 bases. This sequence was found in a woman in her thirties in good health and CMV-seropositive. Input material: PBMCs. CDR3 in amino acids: CASSYPGQGLLDTEAFF. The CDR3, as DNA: TGTGCCAGCAGTTATCCGGGACAGGGACTTCTCGACACTGAAGCTTTCTTT.